This paragraph reports one T cell receptor (beta chain). Its target is not known. The sample's treatment: roughly nine-day PBMC culture with coronavirus spike peptide pools or control peptides (ViraFEST assay). The record originates from a study of vaccination and CD4 T cells after COVID-19. Study overall: Drawing of post-COVID samples took place a median roughly 100 days after diagnosis (range 35 to 161). Notes on the study in general: Within the convalescent patients, a median about 89% of the SARS-CoV-2-reactive clones were ones that appeared only post-vaccination.

Once obtained from cultured CD4+ T cells, the DNA was sequenced using the Oncomine TCR Beta short-read assay. Scientists extracted genomic DNA from CD4+ T cells grown in culture. TCRdb reprocessed the PCR reads with MiXCR, giving one entry per CDR3 protein. The table records roughly 20,000 distinct CDR3 sequences, roughly 29% of them present only once. Input material: cultured CD4+ T cells from blood. The source is a human donor with COVID-19.

The CDR3, as DNA: TGTGCCAGCAGCCCCTTTCATGGCAGGGCTGAAGCTTTCTTT. Residues: CASSPFHGRAEAFF. The rearrangement joins TRBV3-1 to TRBJ1-1; D is perhaps TRBD1 (5 bases). V was pared by 4 bases and J by 6 bases, with 15 bases between. CDR3 length equals 14 residues. Germline V lookup: CDR1 LGHDT, CDR2 YNNKEL (reference sequence).